The rows below give T cell receptor beta chains drawn from one sample of a study of blood T cell repertoires in COVID-19. TCRdb's table, derived via immunoSEQ multiplex PCR, lists solely in-frame clones and lacks some. The sample yields around 250,000 clones, just over 85% seen once. The material sequenced was PBMCs or T cells enriched from blood (not recorded which). All receptors derive from a young man who had recovered from COVID-19. The CDR3 runs from the conserved cysteine through the conserved F or W. A D gene is named only where the DNA matches it firmly. Clone size is given for some rows only: seen once, a few or many times, or a class if the clone is expanded.

D: NA; V: TRBV27; J: TRBJ1-4; size: NA; CDR3: CASSFSHQREKLFF; DNA: TGTGCCAGCAGTTTTAGTCACCAGAGGGAAAAACTGTTTTTT
D: NA; V: TRBV7-9; J: TRBJ1-5; size: NA; CDR3: CASSLAHRVSNQPQHF; DNA: TGTGCCAGCAGCTTAGCCCACAGGGTCAGCAATCAGCCCCAGCATTTT
D: TRBD1; V: TRBV5-4; J: TRBJ1-3; size: few; CDR3: CASSSGTGGNTIYF; DNA: TGTGCCAGCAGCTCGGGGACAGGCGGAAACACCATATATTTT
D: TRBD2; V: TRBV5-6; J: TRBJ2-3; size: NA; CDR3: CASSREGQRTDTQYF; DNA: TGTGCCAGCAGCCGGGAGGGGCAGCGGACAGATACGCAGTATTTT
D: TRBD1; V: TRBV18; J: TRBJ2-5; size: once; CDR3: CASSPRGRETQYF; DNA: TGTGCCAGCTCACCGAGGGGGCGAGAGACCCAGTACTTC
D: NA; V: TRBV12-5; J: TRBJ1-5; size: NA; CDR3: CASGLVTGDRRQPQHF; DNA: TGTGCTAGTGGTTTGGTAACGGGTGATCGGCGTCAGCCCCAGCATTTT
D: NA; V: TRBV10-1; J: TRBJ2-2; size: NA; CDR3: CASSMGANTGELFF; DNA: TGCGCCAGCAGTATGGGGGCTAATACCGGGGAGCTGTTTTTT
D: TRBD1; V: TRBV27; J: TRBJ2-7; size: NA; CDR3: CASSFGTGVTYEQYF; DNA: TGTGCCAGCAGTTTCGGAACAGGGGTCACCTACGAGCAGTACTTC
D: NA; V: TRBV19; J: TRBJ1-1; size: NA; CDR3: CASSIQTTLPGAEAFF; DNA: TGTGCCAGTAGTATTCAGACAACTCTCCCAGGCGCTGAAGCTTTCTTT
D: TRBD2; V: TRBV6-2/TRBV6-3; J: TRBJ2-1; size: NA; CDR3: CASSPGLADLYRNEQFF; DNA: TGTGCCAGCAGCCCCGGACTAGCGGATTTGTACAGGAATGAGCAGTTCTTC